This T cell receptor (beta chain) is drawn from a study of T cells in severe cutaneous drug reactions. TCR subtype-specific primers in iRepertoire multiplex PCR prepared libraries for bulk and single-cell sequencing. Multiplex PCR targeting V, D and J genes made bulk TCR beta libraries. TCRdb reanalyzed the multiplex PCR reads and collapses them to one entry per CDR3 protein, without DNA. Its table lists 9,500 or so distinct CDR3 sequences. Germline values: CDR1 SQVTM, CDR2 ANQGSEA. The CDR3 sequence is 12 residues long. Study-wide results and caveats: Blister cells averaged roughly 30% and PBMC roughly 5.5% TRBV12-4 in carbamazepine-induced Stevens-Johnson syndrome or toxic epidermal necrolysis patients.

A word on this clonotype: Its specificity is unknown.

The patients sequenced had a carbamazepine-induced Stevens-Johnson syndrome or toxic epidermal necrolysis reaction. Sequenced input: cells from a skin blister. The chain couples TRBV29-1 to TRBJ1-2. The sequence came from a human donor with Stevens-Johnson syndrome, a severe cutaneous drug reaction. The CDR3 protein is CSVEGGGDGYTF.